A selection of T cell receptor beta chains follows, all from one sample in a study of cytomegalovirus exposure and HLA in healthy donors. The method was immunoSEQ multiplex PCR; TCRdb's version includes in-frame clones alone and lacks a portion of them. The table lists some 80,000 clones. Material for sequencing was PBMCs. These receptors originate from a woman aged 25 to 39 in good health and CMV-seronegative. The CDR3 runs from the conserved cysteine through the conserved F or W. The order of the fields is J gene, D gene, clone size, V gene, CDR3 protein, CDR3 DNA. The D gene is left open where the match is weak. Size tells how often a clone was seen (once, few, many) or the class of an expanded clone, and some rows leave it out.

>TRBJ2-7|.|.|TRBV5-1
CASSLEAGGHEQYF
TGCGCCAGCAGCCTGGAGGCAGGGGGGCACGAGCAGTACTTC
>TRBJ2-1|TRBD2|.|TRBV9
CASSNTMGGRASEQFF
TGTGCCAGCAGCAACACGATGGGCGGGAGGGCCTCTGAGCAGTTCTTC
>TRBJ2-3|TRBD2|.|TRBV7-9
CASSWSGGQADTQYF
TGTGCCAGCAGCTGGTCGGGGGGGCAGGCAGATACGCAGTATTTT
>TRBJ1-2|TRBD1|.|TRBV5-4
CASSPSPGQGYGYTF
TGTGCCAGCAGCCCATCTCCGGGACAGGGCTATGGCTACACCTTC
>TRBJ1-1|.|.|TRBV30
CAWMDSPNTEAFF
TGTGCCTGGATGGACAGCCCGAACACTGAAGCTTTCTTT
>TRBJ2-1|TRBD1|medium-sized|TRBV19
CASSDTGTGGRQFF
TGTGCCAGTAGTGACACGGGGACAGGGGGACGGCAGTTCTTC
>TRBJ2-7|TRBD1|.|TRBV6-5
CASRRGQERYEQYF
TGTGCCAGCAGACGTGGACAGGAACGCTACGAGCAGTACTTC
>TRBJ2-1|TRBD2|.|TRBV6-1
CASSEGRGSIYNEQFF
TGTGCCAGCAGTGAAGGCCGCGGGAGTATCTACAATGAGCAGTTCTTC
>TRBJ1-5|TRBD1|.|TRBV6-1
CASRWDRDKPQHF
TGTGCCAGCAGATGGGACAGGGATAAGCCCCAGCATTTT
>TRBJ1-1|.|.|TRBV18
CASSPGAANTEAFF
TGTGCCAGCTCACCAGGGGCAGCGAACACTGAAGCTTTCTTT
>TRBJ1-1|.|.|TRBV29-1
CSLQRASNTEAFF
TGCAGCTTGCAGAGGGCCTCGAACACTGAAGCTTTCTTT
>TRBJ2-1|TRBD1|.|TRBV4-1
CASSQDGTGAVNEQFF
TGCGCCAGCAGCCAAGACGGGACAGGGGCCGTCAATGAGCAGTTCTTC
>TRBJ1-6|.|.|TRBV5-4
CASSLAGQGGSPLHF
TGTGCCAGCAGCTTGGCAGGTCAGGGAGGTTCACCCCTCCACTTT
>TRBJ2-2|.|.|TRBV29-1
CSVKPANTGELFF
TGCAGCGTTAAGCCGGCGAACACCGGGGAGCTGTTTTTT
>TRBJ1-2|TRBD1|.|TRBV7-2
CASSSRDSLGYTF
TGTGCCAGCAGCTCCCGGGACAGCCTGGGCTACACCTTC
>TRBJ2-6|.|.|TRBV5-4
CASSLDGSSGANVLTF
TGTGCCAGCAGCTTGGACGGGAGCTCTGGGGCCAACGTCCTGACTTTC
>TRBJ2-1|.|.|TRBV7-9
CASSFTSGPDNEQFF
TGTGCCAGCAGCTTCACCAGCGGGCCTGACAATGAGCAGTTCTTC
>TRBJ2-1|TRBD1|.|TRBV11-2
CASSLGQGTHNEQFF
TGTGCCAGCAGCTTAGGACAGGGAACACACAATGAGCAGTTCTTC
>TRBJ1-2|TRBD1|.|TRBV5-6
CASSLGRGRIYGYTF
TGTGCCAGCAGCTTGGGGAGGGGGCGCATCTATGGCTACACCTTC
>TRBJ2-7|.|.|TRBV7-9
CASSRAGIPEYEQYF
TGTGCCAGCAGCCGGGCCGGGATACCGGAATACGAGCAGTACTTC
>TRBJ2-1|TRBD2|.|TRBV5-1
CASSPSGREGNEQFF
TGCGCCAGCAGCCCTAGCGGGAGGGAGGGCAATGAGCAGTTCTTC
>TRBJ2-2|TRBD2|.|TRBV5-1
CASSGLRTSGGKGTGELFF
TGCGCCAGCAGCGGACTTAGGACTAGCGGGGGGAAGGGCACCGGGGAGCTGTTTTTT
>TRBJ2-7|.|.|TRBV6-6
CASSYGIGQGEQYF
TGTGCCAGCAGTTACGGCATTGGGCAGGGCGAGCAGTACTTC
>TRBJ1-6|TRBD1|.|TRBV5-4
CASSDGQGYNSPLHF
TGTGCCAGCAGCGACGGACAGGGGTATAATTCACCCCTCCACTTT
>TRBJ1-2|TRBD1|.|TRBV5-1
CASRVGTGDAYGYTF
TGCGCCAGCAGAGTTGGGACAGGGGATGCGTATGGCTACACCTTC
>TRBJ2-2|TRBD1|.|TRBV15
CATRTGTANTGELFF
TGTGCCACCAGGACAGGGACGGCGAACACCGGGGAGCTGTTTTTT
>TRBJ1-1|TRBD1|.|TRBV5-1
CASSQNRGLANTEAFF
TGCGCCAGCAGCCAAAACAGGGGGCTTGCGAACACTGAAGCTTTCTTT
>TRBJ2-1|TRBD1|.|TRBV9
CASSYGVSGQGSNEQFF
TGTGCCAGCAGCTATGGAGTCTCTGGACAGGGGAGCAATGAGCAGTTCTTC
>TRBJ1-4|.|.|TRBV13
CASSLQGSEKLFF
TGTGCCAGCAGCCTCCAGGGAAGTGAAAAACTGTTTTTT
>TRBJ2-7|TRBD2|.|TRBV7-8
CASSLGRTRNHEQYF
TGTGCCAGCAGCTTAGGTAGGACTAGAAACCACGAGCAGTACTTC
>TRBJ1-6|.|.|TRBV5-1
CASSSGTSRSPLHF
TGCGCCAGCAGCTCCGGGACAAGCCGTTCACCCCTCCACTTT
>TRBJ1-4|.|.|TRBV5-3
CARSLGQGNEKLFF
TGTGCCAGAAGCTTGGGTCAGGGGAATGAAAAACTGTTTTTT